The T cell receptor beta chain described here comes from a study of cytomegalovirus exposure and HLA in healthy donors. Findings and limits, study-wide: The likely origin of a cluster of highly shared sequence variants was a sequencing artifact. Association of a missense DCLRE1C variant with TCR beta V- and J-gene trimming was reported in a later analysis. Rare sequences made up most TCRs, while some public TCRs were found in many donors. TRBV6-2, TRBV6-3 and some other V segments were unresolvable in 87-base-pair reads.

Germline V gives CDR1 LNHDA, CDR2 SQIVND (reference sequence). CDR3 length: 15 residues. Trimming removed 1 base at V and 5 bases at J, with 14 bases between. PCR involved 60 Vbeta and 13 Jbeta primers. The table came from immunoSEQ multiplex PCR; TCRdb's copy has only in-frame clones and leaves some out. In the table there are over 150,000 clones, 70% to 90% of which are singletons. Worth noting for this clone: What it recognizes is unknown.

This sequence joins TRBV19 and TRBJ1-1; D uncertain. Sequences were obtained from PBMCs. This TCR was sampled from a man aged 25 to 40 in good health and CMV-seropositive. The CDR3 reads CASSIVPGLGTEAFF. The CDR3 region has the DNA TGTGCCAGTAGTATAGTCCCGGGTCTCGGGACTGAAGCTTTCTTT.